Listed below are T cell receptor beta chains from one sample, sequenced in a study of blood T cells in healthy people across ages. Via MiXCR, TCRdb re-called the 5' RACE reads, giving one row per CDR3 protein. The sample lists 1.5 million to 2 million distinct CDR3 sequences; roughly 30% were seen once. The sample taken for sequencing was blood. All receptors derive from a woman aged 30 to 39 in good health. Each CDR3 is given with its conserved first and last residue. The D gene is left open where the match is weak. Clone size is shown for a subset of rows, as once, few, many or a class of expanded clone.

len: 14
j_gene: TRBJ2-5
v_gene: TRBV6-5
abundance: many
d_gene: NA
CDR3aa: CASSPETSGKTQYF
CDR3nt: TGTGCCAGCAGCCCCGAGACTAGTGGCAAGACCCAGTACTTC

len: 14
j_gene: TRBJ2-7
v_gene: TRBV4-1
abundance: many
d_gene: NA
CDR3aa: CASSQVDGGYEQYF
CDR3nt: TGCGCCAGCAGCCAAGTCGACGGCGGCTACGAGCAGTACTTC

len: 17
j_gene: TRBJ2-3
v_gene: TRBV9
abundance: NA
d_gene: TRBD1
CDR3aa: CASSVTSGTGATDTQYF
CDR3nt: TGTGCCAGCAGCGTCACTTCCGGGACAGGAGCGACAGATACGCAGTATTTT

len: 14
j_gene: TRBJ2-7
v_gene: TRBV15
abundance: few
d_gene: NA
CDR3aa: CATSRDWGAYEQYF
CDR3nt: TGTGCCACCAGCAGAGATTGGGGAGCCTACGAGCAGTACTTC

len: 15
j_gene: TRBJ1-2
v_gene: TRBV5-1
abundance: many
d_gene: NA
CDR3aa: CASSPGPTRGYGYTF
CDR3nt: TGCGCCAGCAGCCCGGGACCCACGAGGGGCTATGGCTACACCTTC

len: 14
j_gene: TRBJ2-1
v_gene: TRBV18
abundance: NA
d_gene: TRBD2
CDR3aa: CASSRRSAGVEQFF
CDR3nt: TGTGCCAGCTCACGCCGATCGGCGGGAGTTGAGCAGTTCTTC

len: 12
j_gene: TRBJ1-2
v_gene: TRBV19
abundance: NA
d_gene: TRBD1
CDR3aa: CASQQGARGYTF
CDR3nt: TGTGCCAGTCAACAGGGGGCGCGGGGCTACACCTTC

len: 13
j_gene: TRBJ1-2
v_gene: TRBV19
abundance: many
d_gene: TRBD1
CDR3aa: CASRVPGGNGYTF
CDR3nt: TGTGCCAGTAGGGTACCAGGGGGGAATGGCTACACCTTC

len: 14
j_gene: TRBJ2-1
v_gene: TRBV6-2/TRBV6-3
abundance: NA
d_gene: NA
CDR3aa: CASSYSPSTHEQFF
CDR3nt: TGTGCCAGCAGTTACTCTCCTAGCACTCATGAGCAGTTCTTC

len: 12
j_gene: TRBJ2-3
v_gene: TRBV20-1
abundance: NA
d_gene: TRBD1
CDR3aa: CRADRTGYTQYF
CDR3nt: TGCAGGGCTGACCGGACAGGCTATACGCAGTATTTT

len: 19
j_gene: TRBJ2-5
v_gene: TRBV29-1
abundance: NA
d_gene: TRBD2
CDR3aa: CSVEVRLGRLAGEGETQYF
CDR3nt: TGCAGCGTTGAGGTGAGACTTGGGAGACTAGCGGGAGAAGGAGAGACCCAGTACTTC

len: 15
j_gene: TRBJ2-3
v_gene: TRBV7-2
abundance: few
d_gene: NA
CDR3aa: CASRGRTASTDTQYF
CDR3nt: TGTGCCAGCAGGGGAAGGACGGCTAGCACAGATACGCAGTATTTT

len: 15
j_gene: TRBJ2-4
v_gene: TRBV30
abundance: few
d_gene: NA
CDR3aa: CAWSVMRDRKNIQYF
CDR3nt: TGTGCCTGGAGTGTAATGCGGGACCGGAAAAACATTCAGTACTTC

len: 14
j_gene: TRBJ1-2
v_gene: TRBV12-3/TRBV12-4
abundance: NA
d_gene: TRBD1
CDR3aa: CASSFLGTGSGYTF
CDR3nt: TGTGCCAGCAGTTTCCTCGGGACAGGGAGCGGCTACACCTTC

len: 16
j_gene: TRBJ1-5
v_gene: TRBV6-2/TRBV6-3
abundance: NA
d_gene: NA
CDR3aa: CASSSPTGGRVKPQHF
CDR3nt: TGTGCCAGCAGTTCCCCAACTGGGGGGCGCGTTAAGCCCCAGCATTTT

len: 13
j_gene: TRBJ2-3
v_gene: TRBV2
abundance: NA
d_gene: NA
CDR3aa: CASIRNPTDTQYF
CDR3nt: TGTGCCAGCATCCGGAACCCTACAGATACGCAGTATTTT

len: 15
j_gene: TRBJ2-3
v_gene: TRBV12-3/TRBV12-4
abundance: NA
d_gene: TRBD2
CDR3aa: CASRKLAGSTDTQYF
CDR3nt: TGTGCCAGCAGAAAACTAGCGGGAAGCACAGATACGCAGTATTTT

len: 13
j_gene: TRBJ2-3
v_gene: TRBV20-1
abundance: few
d_gene: NA
CDR3aa: CSEYGATKDTQYF
CDR3nt: TGCAGTGAATACGGGGCCACCAAAGATACGCAGTATTTT

len: 15
j_gene: TRBJ2-7
v_gene: TRBV10-3
abundance: NA
d_gene: TRBD1
CDR3aa: CAISPDRGPNNEQYF
CDR3nt: TGTGCCATCAGTCCAGACAGGGGGCCCAACAATGAGCAGTACTTC

len: 14
j_gene: TRBJ2-5
v_gene: TRBV7-9
abundance: many
d_gene: TRBD1
CDR3aa: CASSARTGAETQYF
CDR3nt: TGTGCCAGCAGCGCCCGGACAGGGGCGGAGACCCAGTACTTC

len: 16
j_gene: TRBJ2-6
v_gene: TRBV7-6
abundance: many
d_gene: NA
CDR3aa: CASSSTRGSGANVLTF
CDR3nt: TGTGCCAGCAGCTCAACAAGGGGCTCTGGGGCCAACGTCCTGACTTTC

len: 15
j_gene: TRBJ2-3
v_gene: TRBV12-3/TRBV12-4
abundance: many
d_gene: TRBD2
CDR3aa: CASSIAGGSTDTQYF
CDR3nt: TGTGCCAGCAGTATAGCGGGGGGGAGCACAGATACGCAGTATTTT

len: 15
j_gene: TRBJ2-3
v_gene: TRBV2
abundance: NA
d_gene: NA
CDR3aa: CASNLRTGNTDTQYF
CDR3nt: TGTGCCAGCAACCTCCGAACGGGGAACACAGATACGCAGTATTTT

len: 16
j_gene: TRBJ2-1
v_gene: TRBV11-1
abundance: NA
d_gene: NA
CDR3aa: CASSLERGTTYNEQFF
CDR3nt: TGTGCCAGCAGCTTAGAAAGGGGGACGACCTACAATGAGCAGTTCTTC

len: 13
j_gene: TRBJ2-1
v_gene: TRBV12-3/TRBV12-4
abundance: many
d_gene: NA
CDR3aa: CASRADSHNEQFF
CDR3nt: TGTGCCAGCAGAGCAGACAGCCACAATGAGCAGTTCTTC

len: 16
j_gene: TRBJ2-3
v_gene: TRBV20-1
abundance: NA
d_gene: NA
CDR3aa: CSARDLFGGHTDTQYF
CDR3nt: TGCAGTGCTAGAGATTTATTCGGGGGACACACAGATACGCAGTATTTT

len: 15
j_gene: TRBJ1-1
v_gene: TRBV27
abundance: NA
d_gene: TRBD1
CDR3aa: CASSLTGASNTEAFF
CDR3nt: TGTGCCAGCAGTCTTACAGGGGCCTCCAACACTGAAGCTTTCTTT

len: 14
j_gene: TRBJ1-3
v_gene: TRBV6-6
abundance: few
d_gene: NA
CDR3aa: CASSYGSRSNTIYF
CDR3nt: TGTGCCAGCAGTTACGGGTCACGTTCCAACACCATATATTTT

len: 15
j_gene: TRBJ2-1
v_gene: TRBV12-3/TRBV12-4
abundance: NA
d_gene: TRBD2
CDR3aa: CASRAQLGTSNEEFF
CDR3nt: TGTGCCAGCAGGGCTCAACTCGGGACTAGCAATGAGGAGTTCTTC

len: 15
j_gene: TRBJ2-7
v_gene: TRBV20-1
abundance: NA
d_gene: NA
CDR3aa: CSAARVGGRIYEQYF
CDR3nt: TGCAGTGCGGCGAGGGTGGGGGGGCGAATCTACGAGCAGTACTTC

len: 17
j_gene: TRBJ1-1
v_gene: TRBV9
abundance: few
d_gene: NA
CDR3aa: CASSVDGATKGNTEAFF
CDR3nt: TGTGCCAGCAGCGTAGACGGAGCCACTAAAGGGAACACTGAAGCTTTCTTT

len: 15
j_gene: TRBJ2-7
v_gene: TRBV11-2
abundance: few
d_gene: NA
CDR3aa: CASRRISADYYEQYF
CDR3nt: TGTGCCAGCAGAAGGATCAGTGCGGACTACTACGAGCAGTACTTC